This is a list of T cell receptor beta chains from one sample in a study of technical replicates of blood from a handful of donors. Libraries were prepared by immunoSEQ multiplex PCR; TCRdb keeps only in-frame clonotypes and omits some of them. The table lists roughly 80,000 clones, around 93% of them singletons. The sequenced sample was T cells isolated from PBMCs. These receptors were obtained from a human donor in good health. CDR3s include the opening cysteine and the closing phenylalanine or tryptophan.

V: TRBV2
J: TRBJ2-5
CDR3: CASRKDSQETQYF

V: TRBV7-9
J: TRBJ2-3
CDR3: CASSSRRGSVDTQYF

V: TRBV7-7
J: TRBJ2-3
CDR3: CASSLGREGTDTQYF

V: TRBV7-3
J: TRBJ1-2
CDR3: CASSPGQGDYGYTF

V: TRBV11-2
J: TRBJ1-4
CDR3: CASSLRRTGTNEKLFF

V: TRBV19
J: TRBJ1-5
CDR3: CASSQGLLNQPQHF

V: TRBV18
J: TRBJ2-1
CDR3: CASSRRREGSHNEQFF

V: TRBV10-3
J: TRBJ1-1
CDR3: CAISEGNLEAFF

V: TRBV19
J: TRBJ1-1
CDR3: CASSIQNTEAFF

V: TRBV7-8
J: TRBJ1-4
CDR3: CASSLYTGGDEKLFF

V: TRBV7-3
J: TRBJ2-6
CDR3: CASSGLSSGSSGANVLTF

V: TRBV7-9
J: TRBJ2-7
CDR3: CASSFPRDSPYEQYF

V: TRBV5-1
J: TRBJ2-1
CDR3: CASSLTRNEQFF

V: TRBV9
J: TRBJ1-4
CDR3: CASSPGGRNEKLFF

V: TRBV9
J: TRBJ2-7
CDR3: CASSVDGGAKEQYF

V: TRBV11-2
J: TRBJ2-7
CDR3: CAYGETYEQYF

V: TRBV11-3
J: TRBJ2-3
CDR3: CASSLDGGAGATDTQYF

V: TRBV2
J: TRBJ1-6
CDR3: CASSDDFGYNSPLHF

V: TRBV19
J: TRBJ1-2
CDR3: CASIPGAHGYGYTF

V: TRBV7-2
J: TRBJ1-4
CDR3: CASSPTANNEKLFF

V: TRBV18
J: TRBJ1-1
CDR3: CASSPLITGDGTEAFF

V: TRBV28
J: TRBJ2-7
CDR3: CASSAAGGASYEQYF

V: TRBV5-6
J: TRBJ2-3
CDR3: CASSPPGGLTDTQYF

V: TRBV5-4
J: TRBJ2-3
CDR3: CASSWSGSTDTQYF

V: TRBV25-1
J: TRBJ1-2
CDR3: CASSESSHYGYTF

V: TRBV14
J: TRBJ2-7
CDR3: CASSQGRGGPSYEQYF

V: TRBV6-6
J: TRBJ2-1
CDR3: CASSYSGQYSYNEQFF

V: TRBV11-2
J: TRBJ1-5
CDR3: CASSLAGGTNPPQHF

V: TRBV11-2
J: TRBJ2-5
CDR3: CASSRGQGQETQYF

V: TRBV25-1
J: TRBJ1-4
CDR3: CASSEGGWSGEKLFF

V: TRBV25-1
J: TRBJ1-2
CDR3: CASRQEKNYGYTF

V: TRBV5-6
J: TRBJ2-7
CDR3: CASTFPGTGISYEQYF

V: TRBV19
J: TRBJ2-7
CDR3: CASSITGGSSYEQYF

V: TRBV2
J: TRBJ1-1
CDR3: CASRTGRGTEAFF

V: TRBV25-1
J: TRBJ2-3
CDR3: CASSDPTGYRAQYF

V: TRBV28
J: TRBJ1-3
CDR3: CATLNGGESGNTIYF

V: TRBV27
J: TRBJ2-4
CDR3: CASRTGKNIQYF

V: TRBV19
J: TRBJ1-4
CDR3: CASTYDRGENEKLFF

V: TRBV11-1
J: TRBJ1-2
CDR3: CASSLGGLSDREYGYTF

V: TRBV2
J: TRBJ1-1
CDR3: CASRGDRGQSEAFF

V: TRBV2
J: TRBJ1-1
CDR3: CASSERHMNTEAFF

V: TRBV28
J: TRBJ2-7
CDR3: CASSSGDYEQYF

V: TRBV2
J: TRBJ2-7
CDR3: CASSATVSYEQYF

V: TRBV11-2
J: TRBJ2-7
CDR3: CASSLGSSGDLYEQYF

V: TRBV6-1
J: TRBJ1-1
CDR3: CASSPDTEAFF

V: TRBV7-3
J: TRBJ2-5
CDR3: CASSLGVGPQETQYF

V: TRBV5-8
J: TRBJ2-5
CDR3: CASSPRLVRETQYF

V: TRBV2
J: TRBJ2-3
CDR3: CASSKREGGRGRTDTQYF

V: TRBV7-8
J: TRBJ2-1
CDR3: CASSFSRFPGRDYNEQFF

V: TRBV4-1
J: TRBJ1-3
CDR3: CASSQAAGPDRNTIYF